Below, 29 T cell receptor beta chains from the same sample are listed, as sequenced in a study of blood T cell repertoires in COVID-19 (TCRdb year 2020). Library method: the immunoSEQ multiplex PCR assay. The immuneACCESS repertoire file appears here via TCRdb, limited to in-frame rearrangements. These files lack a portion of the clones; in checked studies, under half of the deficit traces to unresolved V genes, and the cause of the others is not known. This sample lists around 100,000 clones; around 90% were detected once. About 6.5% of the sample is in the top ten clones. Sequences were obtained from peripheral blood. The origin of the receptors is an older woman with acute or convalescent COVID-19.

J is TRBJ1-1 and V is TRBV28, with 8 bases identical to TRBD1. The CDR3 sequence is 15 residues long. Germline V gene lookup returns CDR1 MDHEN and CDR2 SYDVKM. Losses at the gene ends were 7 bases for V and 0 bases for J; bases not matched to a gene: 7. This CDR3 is CASKLRTGMNTEAFF. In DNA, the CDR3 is TGTGCCAGCAAGCTCCGGACAGGGATGAACACTGAAGCTTTCTTT.

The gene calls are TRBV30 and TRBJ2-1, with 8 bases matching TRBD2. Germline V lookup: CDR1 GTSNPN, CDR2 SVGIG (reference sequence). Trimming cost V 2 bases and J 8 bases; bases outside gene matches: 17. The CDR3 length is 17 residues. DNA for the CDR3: TGTGCCTGGAGTCCTCTAAAATCCCTTAGCGGGACGGATGAGCAGTTCTTC. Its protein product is CAWSPLKSLSGTDEQFF.

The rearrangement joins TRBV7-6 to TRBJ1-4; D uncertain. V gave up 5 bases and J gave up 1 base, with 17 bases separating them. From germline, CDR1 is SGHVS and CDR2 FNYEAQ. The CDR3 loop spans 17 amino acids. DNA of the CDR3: TGTGCCAGCAGCCTCCTCGGGTGGGGAGTAACTAATGAAAAACTGTTTTTT. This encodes CASSLLGWGVTNEKLFF.

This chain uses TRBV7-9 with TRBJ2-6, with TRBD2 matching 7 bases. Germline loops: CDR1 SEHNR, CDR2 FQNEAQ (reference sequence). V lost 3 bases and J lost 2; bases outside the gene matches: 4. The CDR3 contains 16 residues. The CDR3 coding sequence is TGTGCCAGCAGCTTTCAGGGAGGGACTGGGGCCAACGTCCTGACTTTC. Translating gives CASSFQGGTGANVLTF.

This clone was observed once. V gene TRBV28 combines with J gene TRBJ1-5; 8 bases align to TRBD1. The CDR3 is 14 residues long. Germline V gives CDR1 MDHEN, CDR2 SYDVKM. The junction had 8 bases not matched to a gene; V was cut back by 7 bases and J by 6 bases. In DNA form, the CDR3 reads TGTGCCAGCAACATGGACAGGGATCTTCAGCCCCAGCATTTT. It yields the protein CASNMDRDLQPQHF.

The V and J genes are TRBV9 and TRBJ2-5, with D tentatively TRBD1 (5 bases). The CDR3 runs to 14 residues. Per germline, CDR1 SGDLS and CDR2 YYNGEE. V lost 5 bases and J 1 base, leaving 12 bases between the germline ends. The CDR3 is CASSIQGTQETQYF. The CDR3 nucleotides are TGTGCCAGCAGTATTCAGGGAACCCAAGAGACCCAGTACTTC.

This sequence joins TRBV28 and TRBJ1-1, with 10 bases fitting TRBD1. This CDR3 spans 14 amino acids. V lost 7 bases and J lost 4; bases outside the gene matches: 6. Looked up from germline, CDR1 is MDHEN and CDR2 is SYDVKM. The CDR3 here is CASTRDRGVTEAFF. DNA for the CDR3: TGTGCCAGCACACGGGACAGGGGTGTCACTGAAGCTTTCTTT.

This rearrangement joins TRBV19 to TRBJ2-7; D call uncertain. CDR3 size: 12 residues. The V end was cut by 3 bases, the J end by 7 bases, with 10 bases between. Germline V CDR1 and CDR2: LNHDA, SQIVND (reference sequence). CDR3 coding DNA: TGTGCCAGTAGTATTGAGGTCGGAGAGCAGTACGTC. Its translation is CASSIEVGEQYV.

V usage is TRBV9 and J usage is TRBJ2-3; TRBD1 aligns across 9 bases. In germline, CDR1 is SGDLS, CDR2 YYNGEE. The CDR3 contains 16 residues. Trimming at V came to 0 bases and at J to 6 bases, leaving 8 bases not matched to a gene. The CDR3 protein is CASSVGGQGPRDTQYF. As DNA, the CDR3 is TGTGCCAGCAGCGTAGGGGGACAGGGCCCAAGGGATACGCAGTATTTT.

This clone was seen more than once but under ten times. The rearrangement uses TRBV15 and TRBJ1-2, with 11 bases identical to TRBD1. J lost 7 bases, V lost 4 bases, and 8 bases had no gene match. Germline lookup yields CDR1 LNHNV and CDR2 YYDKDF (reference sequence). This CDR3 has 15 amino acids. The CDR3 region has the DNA TGTGCCACCAGCAAACAGGACAGGGGGCGAAGTGGCTACACCTTC. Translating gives CATSKQDRGRSGYTF.

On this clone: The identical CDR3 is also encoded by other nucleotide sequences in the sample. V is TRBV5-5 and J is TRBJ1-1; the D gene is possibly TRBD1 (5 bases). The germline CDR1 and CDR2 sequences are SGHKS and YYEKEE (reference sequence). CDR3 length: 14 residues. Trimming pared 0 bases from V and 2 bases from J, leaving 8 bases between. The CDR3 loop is CASSLGGLNTEAFF. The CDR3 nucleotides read TGTGCCAGCAGCTTGGGGGGCCTCAACACTGAAGCTTTCTTT.

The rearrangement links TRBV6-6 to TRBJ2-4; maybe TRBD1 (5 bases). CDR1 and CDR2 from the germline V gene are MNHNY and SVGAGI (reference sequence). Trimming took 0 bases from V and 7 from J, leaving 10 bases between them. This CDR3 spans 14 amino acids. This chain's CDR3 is CASSYSEKGNIQYF. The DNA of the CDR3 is TGTGCCAGCAGTTACTCGGAGAAGGGGAACATTCAGTACTTC.

The CDR3 protein is CASSQEGVSNQPQHF. The CDR3 nucleotides are TGTGCCAGCAGCCAAGAGGGAGTGTCGAATCAGCCCCAGCATTTT. The chain carries TRBV9 and TRBJ1-5; no firm D call. The CDR3 totals 15 residues. CDR1 SGDLS and CDR2 YYNGEE come from the germline V gene. V was pared by 4 bases and J by 4 bases, with 15 bases between.

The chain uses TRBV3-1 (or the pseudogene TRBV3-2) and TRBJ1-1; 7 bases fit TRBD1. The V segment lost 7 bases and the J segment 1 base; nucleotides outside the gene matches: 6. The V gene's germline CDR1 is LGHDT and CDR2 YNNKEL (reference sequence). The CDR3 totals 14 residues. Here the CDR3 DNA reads TGTGCCAGCACCCGACAGGGAACGAACACTGAAGCTTTCTTT. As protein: CASTRQGTNTEAFF.

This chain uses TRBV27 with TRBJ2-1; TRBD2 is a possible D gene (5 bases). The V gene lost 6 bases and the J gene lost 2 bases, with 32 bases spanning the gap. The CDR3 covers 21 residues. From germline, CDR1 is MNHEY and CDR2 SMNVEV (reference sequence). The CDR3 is CASSPRRGMWGGPETYNEQFF. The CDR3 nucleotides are TGTGCCAGCAGCCCCAGAAGAGGGATGTGGGGTGGTCCCGAAACCTACAATGAGCAGTTCTTC.

CDR3 in amino acids: CASSVETGWTGELFF. CDR3 sequence (DNA): TGTGCCAGCAGCGTAGAAACAGGGTGGACCGGGGAGCTGTTTTTT. The V gene is TRBV9, the J gene TRBJ2-2, with D perhaps matching TRBD1 (6 bases). The CDR3 extends over 15 amino acids. Germline V lookup: CDR1 SGDLS, CDR2 YYNGEE. V gave up 0 bases and J gave up 5 bases, with 11 bases separating them.

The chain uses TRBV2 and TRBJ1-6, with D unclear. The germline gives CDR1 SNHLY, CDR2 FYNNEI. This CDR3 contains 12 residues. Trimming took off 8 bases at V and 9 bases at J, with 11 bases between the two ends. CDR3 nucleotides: TGTGCCAGCCGGACTCTTGGTTCACCCCTCCACTTT. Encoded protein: CASRTLGSPLHF.

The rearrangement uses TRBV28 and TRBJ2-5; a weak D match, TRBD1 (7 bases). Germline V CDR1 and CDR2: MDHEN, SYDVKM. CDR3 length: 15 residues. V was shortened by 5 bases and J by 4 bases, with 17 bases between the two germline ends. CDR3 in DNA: TGTGCCAGCAGTCTTTGGCAGGGGGGATCAGAGACCCAGTACTTC. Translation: CASSLWQGGSETQYF.

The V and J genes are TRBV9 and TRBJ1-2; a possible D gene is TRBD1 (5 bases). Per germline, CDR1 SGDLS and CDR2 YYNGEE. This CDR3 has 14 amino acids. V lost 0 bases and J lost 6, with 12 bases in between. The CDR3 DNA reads TGTGCCAGCAGCGTAGTTGAGACAGATAATGGCTACACCTTC. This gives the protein CASSVVETDNGYTF.

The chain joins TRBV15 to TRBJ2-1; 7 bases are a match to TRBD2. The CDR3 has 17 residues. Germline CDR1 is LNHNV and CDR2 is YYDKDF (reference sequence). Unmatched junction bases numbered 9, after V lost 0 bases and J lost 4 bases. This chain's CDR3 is CATSRDLTSPTYNEQFF. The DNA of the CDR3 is TGTGCCACCAGCAGAGATTTGACTAGCCCCACGTACAATGAGCAGTTCTTC.

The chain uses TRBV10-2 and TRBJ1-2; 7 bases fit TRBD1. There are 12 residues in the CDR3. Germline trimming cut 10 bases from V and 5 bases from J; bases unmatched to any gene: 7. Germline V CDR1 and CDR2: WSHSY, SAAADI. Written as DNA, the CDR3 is TGCGCCACGAGACAGGGAGTTTATGGCTACACCTTC. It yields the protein CATRQGVYGYTF.

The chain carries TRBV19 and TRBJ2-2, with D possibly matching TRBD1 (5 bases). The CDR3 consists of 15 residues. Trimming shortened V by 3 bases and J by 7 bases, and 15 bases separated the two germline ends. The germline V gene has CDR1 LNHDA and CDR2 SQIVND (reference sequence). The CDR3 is CASSIQGGSGGELFF. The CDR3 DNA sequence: TGTGCCAGTAGTATCCAGGGTGGTTCGGGCGGGGAGCTGTTTTTT.

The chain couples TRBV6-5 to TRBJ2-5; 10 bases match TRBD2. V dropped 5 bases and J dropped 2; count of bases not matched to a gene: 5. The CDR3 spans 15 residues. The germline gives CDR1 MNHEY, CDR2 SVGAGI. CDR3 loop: CASSRIAGGQETQYF. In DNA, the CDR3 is TGTGCCAGCAGTAGGATAGCGGGAGGTCAAGAGACCCAGTACTTC.

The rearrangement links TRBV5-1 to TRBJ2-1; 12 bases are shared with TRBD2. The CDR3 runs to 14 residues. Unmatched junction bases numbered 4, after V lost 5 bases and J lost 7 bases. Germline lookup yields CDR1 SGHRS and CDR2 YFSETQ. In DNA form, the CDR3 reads TGCGCCAGCAGGGCTAGCGGGAGGGGTAATGAGCAGTTCTTC. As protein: CASRASGRGNEQFF.

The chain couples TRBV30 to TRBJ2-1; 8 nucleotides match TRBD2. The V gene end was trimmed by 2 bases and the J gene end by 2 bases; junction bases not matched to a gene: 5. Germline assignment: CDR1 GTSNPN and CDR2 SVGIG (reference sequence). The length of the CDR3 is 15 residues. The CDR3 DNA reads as TGTGCCTGGAGTCCAAGCGGGAGAACCTACAATGAGCAGTTCTTC. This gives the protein CAWSPSGRTYNEQFF.

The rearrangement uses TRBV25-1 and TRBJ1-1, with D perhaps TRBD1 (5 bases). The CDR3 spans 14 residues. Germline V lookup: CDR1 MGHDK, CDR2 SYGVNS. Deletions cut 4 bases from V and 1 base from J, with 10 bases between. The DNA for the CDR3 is TGTGCCAGCAGTGTCACAGGAAGGAACACTGAAGCTTTCTTT. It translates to CASSVTGRNTEAFF.

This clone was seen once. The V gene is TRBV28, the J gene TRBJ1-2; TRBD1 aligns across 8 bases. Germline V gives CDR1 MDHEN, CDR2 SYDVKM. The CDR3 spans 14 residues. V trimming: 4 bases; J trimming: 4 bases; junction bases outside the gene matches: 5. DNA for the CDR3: TGTGCCAGCAGTTCTGGGACAGGCCCCTATGGCTACACCTTC. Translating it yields CASSSGTGPYGYTF.

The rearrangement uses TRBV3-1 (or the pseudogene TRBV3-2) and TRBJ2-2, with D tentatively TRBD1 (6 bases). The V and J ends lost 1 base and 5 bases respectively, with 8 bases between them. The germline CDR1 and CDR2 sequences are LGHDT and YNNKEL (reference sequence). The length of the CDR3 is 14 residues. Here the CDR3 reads CASSQGRGTGELFF. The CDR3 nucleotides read TGTGCCAGCAGCCAAGGCAGGGGAACCGGGGAGCTGTTTTTT.

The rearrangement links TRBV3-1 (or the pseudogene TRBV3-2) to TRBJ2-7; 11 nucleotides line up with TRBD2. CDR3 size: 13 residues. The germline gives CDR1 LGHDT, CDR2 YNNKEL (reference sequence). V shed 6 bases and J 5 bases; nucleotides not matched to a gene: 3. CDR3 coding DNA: TGTGCCAGCAGTACTAGCGGGAGTAACGAGCAGTACTTC. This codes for CASSTSGSNEQYF.